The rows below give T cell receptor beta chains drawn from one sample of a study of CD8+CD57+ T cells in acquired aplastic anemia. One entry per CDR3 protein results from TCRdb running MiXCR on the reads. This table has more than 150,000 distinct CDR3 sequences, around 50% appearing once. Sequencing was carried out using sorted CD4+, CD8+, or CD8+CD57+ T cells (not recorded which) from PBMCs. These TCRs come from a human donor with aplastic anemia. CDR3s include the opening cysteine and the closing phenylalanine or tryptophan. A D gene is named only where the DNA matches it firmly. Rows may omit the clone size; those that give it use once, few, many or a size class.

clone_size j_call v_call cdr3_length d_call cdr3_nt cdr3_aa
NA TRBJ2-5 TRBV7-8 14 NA TGTGCCAGCAGCTTAAGGGTAGCAGGAGAGACCCAGTACTTC CASSLRVAGETQYF
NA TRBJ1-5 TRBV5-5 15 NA TGTGCCAGCAGCTTGTGGGGTATGGGGAATCAGCCCCAGCATTTT CASSLWGMGNQPQHF
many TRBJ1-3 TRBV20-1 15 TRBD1 TGCAGTGCTGCGTTACAGGGGGGAAATGGAAACACCATATATTTT CSAALQGGNGNTIYF
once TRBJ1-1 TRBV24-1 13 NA TGTGCCACCAGTGGGGAAAGTAACACTGAAGCTTTCTTT CATSGESNTEAFF
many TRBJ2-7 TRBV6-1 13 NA TGTGCCAGCAGTGAAGTGACTCGGGGGGCAGAGGACTTC CASSEVTRGAEDF
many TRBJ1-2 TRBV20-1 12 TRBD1 TGCAGTGGCCCCACAGGGGGGTCTGGCTACACCTTC CSGPTGGSGYTF
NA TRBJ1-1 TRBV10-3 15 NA TGTGCCAGCAGCTTATCCGTACGCTCACTCTCTGAAGCTTTCTTT CASSLSVRSLSEAFF
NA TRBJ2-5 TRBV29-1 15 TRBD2 TGCAGCGTTGAATACCCGGGACTAGCGGGTGAGACCCAGTACTTC CSVEYPGLAGETQYF
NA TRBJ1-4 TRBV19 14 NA TGTGCCAGTAGTATTAGGACATCGAATGAAAAACTGTTTTTT CASSIRTSNEKLFF
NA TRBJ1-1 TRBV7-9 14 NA TGTGCCAGCAGCCTGGAGGGATTGAACACTGAAGCTTTCTTT CASSLEGLNTEAFF
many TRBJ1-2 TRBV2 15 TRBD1 TGTGCCAGCAGTGGGACCGGGACAGGTCATTATGGCTACACCTTC CASSGTGTGHYGYTF
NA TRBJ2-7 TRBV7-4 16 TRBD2 TGTGCCAGCAGCCCAGGGACTAGCGGGGGGGCTAGGGAGCAGTACTTC CASSPGTSGGAREQYF
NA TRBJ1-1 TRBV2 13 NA TGTGCCAGCAGGATTTTGAGTAATACTGAAGCTTTCTTT CASRILSNTEAFF
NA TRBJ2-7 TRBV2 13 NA TGTGCCAGCAGTGAAGGGACCGGCTACGAGCAGTACTTC CASSEGTGYEQYF
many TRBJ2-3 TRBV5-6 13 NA TGTGCCAGCAGATCGAACGGGGGAGATACGCAGTATTTT CASRSNGGDTQYF
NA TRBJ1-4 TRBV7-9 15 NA TGTGCCAGCAGCTTGGGCCTCCCTGGGGGTGAAAAACTGTTTTTT CASSLGLPGGEKLFF